This is a list of T cell receptor beta chains from one sample in a study of blood T cell repertoires in COVID-19. The method was immunoSEQ multiplex PCR; TCRdb's version includes in-frame clones alone and lacks a portion of them. Here the sample spans about 280,000 clones, 88% being singletons. The sequenced sample consisted of peripheral blood. The receptors stem from a man aged 18 to 30 with active or convalescent COVID-19. Both conserved end residues are part of each CDR3. Fields, in order: J gene, V gene, clone size, D gene, CDR3 DNA, CDR3 protein. D genes are given only for firm matches. Size is stated for part of the rows, as once, few or many counts, or as a class when the clone is expanded.

>TRBJ1-3|TRBV6-6|-|-
TGTGCCAGCAGTTACTCGGCAGGCTCTGGAAACACCATATATTTT
CASSYSAGSGNTIYF
>TRBJ1-1|TRBV10-3|-|TRBD1
TGTGCCACGACAGGGAACCCGGATGAAGCTTTCTTT
CATTGNPDEAFF
>TRBJ2-7|TRBV12-3/TRBV12-4|-|-
TGTGCCAGCAGTTTGGGAGGAGGCGGCCAGCAGTACTTC
CASSLGGGGQQYF
>TRBJ1-2|TRBV19|-|TRBD1
TGTGCCAGCGCCGCCGGACAGGTAGACTATGGCTACACCTTC
CASAAGQVDYGYTF
>TRBJ1-2|TRBV5-1|-|TRBD1
TGCGCCAGCAGCGTAGGGACAGCATATGGCTACACCTTC
CASSVGTAYGYTF
>TRBJ2-2|TRBV9|-|TRBD2
TGTGCCAGCAGCCAACCAACCAGCGGGGGGAATATCGGGGAGCTGTTTTTT
CASSQPTSGGNIGELFF
>TRBJ2-7|TRBV25-1|-|-
TGTGCCAGCAGAGCGGGCAGCTCCTACGAGCAGTACTTC
CASRAGSSYEQYF
>TRBJ2-5|TRBV27|-|TRBD1
TGTGCCAGCAGTCCCGGGACAGCTTTACAATACTTC
CASSPGTALQYF
>TRBJ2-5|TRBV15|-|-
TGTGCCACCAGCAGAACGACAGGATTCCAAGAGACCCAGTACTTC
CATSRTTGFQETQYF
>TRBJ2-3|TRBV13|-|-
TGTGCCAGCAGCTTCAGGGGAAGCACAGATACGCAGTATTTT
CASSFRGSTDTQYF
>TRBJ1-1|TRBV6-1|-|-
TGTGCCAGCAGTGACGGTGGGAACACTGAAGCTTTCTTT
CASSDGGNTEAFF
>TRBJ2-3|TRBV13|-|-
TGTGCCAGCAGCGCGGAGGCGGATACGCAGTATTTT
CASSAEADTQYF
>TRBJ1-1|TRBV12-3/TRBV12-4|once|TRBD1
TGTGCCAGCAAGCGACAGGGGAACACTGAAGCTTTCTTT
CASKRQGNTEAFF
>TRBJ2-5|TRBV10-3|-|-
TGTGCCATCAGTGGAGGGGGAACAAGAGAGACCCAGTACTTC
CAISGGGTRETQYF
>TRBJ2-2|TRBV11-2|-|-
TGTGCCAGCAGCTTAGGCGTTATCCAGCGGAAGTACACCGGGGAGCTGTTTTTT
CASSLGVIQRKYTGELFF
>TRBJ2-3|TRBV18|-|TRBD2
TGTGCCAGCTCACAGGGGACTAGCGGGGTCACAGATACGCAGTATTTT
CASSQGTSGVTDTQYF
>TRBJ2-7|TRBV9|-|-
TGTGCCAGCAGCGGTGAAGGGGGCTACGAGCAGTACTTC
CASSGEGGYEQYF
>TRBJ2-1|TRBV5-5|-|TRBD1
TGTGCCAGCAGCTTGCCAACAGGGGCGTCCCTAGTCCATGAGCAGTTCTTC
CASSLPTGASLVHEQFF
>TRBJ1-6|TRBV11-2|-|TRBD1
TGTGCCAGCAGCCCGGGGACAGATAATTCACCCCTCCACTTT
CASSPGTDNSPLHF
>TRBJ2-7|TRBV4-1|-|-
TGCGCCAGCAGCCAAGATCATGGGCCCCCCCTCTACGAGCAGTACTTC
CASSQDHGPPLYEQYF
>TRBJ2-1|TRBV3-1/TRBV3-2|-|TRBD1
TGTGCCAGCAGCCCTAAATCGGGACAGGCTTACAATGAGCAGTTCTTC
CASSPKSGQAYNEQFF
>TRBJ2-3|TRBV6-6|-|-
TGTGCCAGCAGTTACCAGGGGAAGGATACGCAGTATTTT
CASSYQGKDTQYF
>TRBJ1-5|TRBV10-2|-|TRBD1
TGCGCCAGCGCAAACCGGGACAGCGGTTATCAGCCCCAGCATTTT
CASANRDSGYQPQHF
>TRBJ2-7|TRBV29-1|-|TRBD1
TGCAGCGTGGGACAGGGCTACTCCTACGAGCAGTACTTC
CSVGQGYSYEQYF
>TRBJ2-1|TRBV12-3/TRBV12-4|once|TRBD2
TGTGCCAGCAGTTATAGCGGGGGAGTGTTCTTC
CASSYSGGVFF
>TRBJ2-1|TRBV11-3|-|-
TGTGCCAGCAGTAGGGGCTACAATGAGCAGTTCTTC
CASSRGYNEQFF
>TRBJ1-5|TRBV2|-|-
TGTGCCAGCAGTGAATTGGGGGCAGGGGACCAGCCCCAGCATTTT
CASSELGAGDQPQHF
>TRBJ1-1|TRBV6-5|-|-
TGTGCCAGCAGTTACTCCCCGGGCACTGAAGCTTTCTTT
CASSYSPGTEAFF
>TRBJ2-1|TRBV7-9|-|TRBD1
TGTGCCAGCAGCTTAGACGTTCGGGGACAGGGTTTTTTCTTC
CASSLDVRGQGFFF
>TRBJ2-2|TRBV7-6|-|TRBD1
TGTGCCAGCAGCGTAATACCCGGGACAGGGGGCACCGGGGAGCTGTTTTTT
CASSVIPGTGGTGELFF
>TRBJ1-6|TRBV6-6|few|TRBD1
TGTGCCAGCAGTCTCGTTGGGACAGCCTCCTATAATTCACCCCTCCACTTT
CASSLVGTASYNSPLHF
>TRBJ2-1|TRBV3-1/TRBV3-2|-|-
TGTGCCAGCAGTCCGACACTTAGCTCCTACAATGAGCAGTTCTTC
CASSPTLSSYNEQFF
>TRBJ1-2|TRBV27|once|TRBD1
TGTGCCAGCAGTTCAGAGACAGGGTCAACTCAATATGGCTACACCTTC
CASSSETGSTQYGYTF
>TRBJ2-1|TRBV15|-|TRBD2
TGTGCCACCAGCACTACTCCGGGGAGGGGACTAGCGCCGGTATCGAATGAGCAGTTCTTC
CATSTTPGRGLAPVSNEQFF
>TRBJ2-2|TRBV9|-|TRBD1
TGTGCCAGCAGCTCCCGTAAGGGGGCCGGCGGGGAGCTGTTTTTT
CASSSRKGAGGELFF
>TRBJ2-1|TRBV10-1|-|-
TGCGCCAGCAGTTCTGGACAAGGCCGAATATACAATGAGCAGTTCTTC
CASSSGQGRIYNEQFF
>TRBJ2-7|TRBV18|-|-
TGTGCCAGCTCACCGACACGGGGGATAGGCGCCTACGAGCAGTACTTC
CASSPTRGIGAYEQYF
>TRBJ1-3|TRBV6-6|-|TRBD1
TGTGCCAGCGGGGACAGGGGACTTCCCTCTGGAAACACCATATATTTT
CASGDRGLPSGNTIYF
>TRBJ1-2|TRBV19|-|TRBD1
TGTGCCAGTAGTATAGATGGACAGGGCGATGGCTACACCTTC
CASSIDGQGDGYTF
>TRBJ2-7|TRBV4-3|-|-
TGCGCCAGCAGCCAGGACAGAACCTACGAGCAGTACTTC
CASSQDRTYEQYF
>TRBJ1-5|TRBV12-3/TRBV12-4|-|-
TGTGCCAGCAGATCGGGGGGTCAGCCCCAGCATTTT
CASRSGGQPQHF